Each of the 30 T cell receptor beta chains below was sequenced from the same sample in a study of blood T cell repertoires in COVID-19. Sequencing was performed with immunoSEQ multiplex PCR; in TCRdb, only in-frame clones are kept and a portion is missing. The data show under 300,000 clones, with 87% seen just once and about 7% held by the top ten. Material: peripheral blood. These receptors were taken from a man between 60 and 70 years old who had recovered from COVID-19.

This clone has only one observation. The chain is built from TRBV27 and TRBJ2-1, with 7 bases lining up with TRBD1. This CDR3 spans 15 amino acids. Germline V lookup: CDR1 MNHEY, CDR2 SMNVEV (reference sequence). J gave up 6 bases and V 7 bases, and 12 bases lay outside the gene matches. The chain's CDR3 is CASIDRAVGINEQFF. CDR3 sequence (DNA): TGTGCCAGCATAGACAGGGCGGTTGGGATCAATGAGCAGTTCTTC.

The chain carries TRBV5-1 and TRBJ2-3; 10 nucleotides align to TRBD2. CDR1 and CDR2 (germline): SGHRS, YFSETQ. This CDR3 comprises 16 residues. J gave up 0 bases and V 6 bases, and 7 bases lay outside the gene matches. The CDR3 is CASTLGAGGSTDTQYF. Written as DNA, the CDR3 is TGCGCCAGCACGCTCGGAGCGGGGGGGAGCACAGATACGCAGTATTTT.

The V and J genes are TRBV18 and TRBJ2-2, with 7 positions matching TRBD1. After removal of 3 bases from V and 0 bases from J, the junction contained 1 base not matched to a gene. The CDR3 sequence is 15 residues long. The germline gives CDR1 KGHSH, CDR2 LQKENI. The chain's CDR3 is CASSPDRTNTGELFF. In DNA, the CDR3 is TGTGCCAGCTCACCGGACAGGACGAACACCGGGGAGCTGTTTTTT.

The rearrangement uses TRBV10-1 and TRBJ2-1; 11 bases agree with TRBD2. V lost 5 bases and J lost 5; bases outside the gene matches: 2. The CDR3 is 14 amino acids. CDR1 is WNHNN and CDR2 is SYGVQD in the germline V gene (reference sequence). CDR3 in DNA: TGCGCCAGCAGTCAACTAGCGGGGGACAATGAGCAGTTCTTC. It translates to CASSQLAGDNEQFF.

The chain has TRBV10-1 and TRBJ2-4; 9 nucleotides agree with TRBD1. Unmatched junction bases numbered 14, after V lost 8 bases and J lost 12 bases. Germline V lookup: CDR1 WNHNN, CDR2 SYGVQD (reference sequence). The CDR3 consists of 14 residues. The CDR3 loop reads CASSQDRGPQSQYF. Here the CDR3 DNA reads TGCGCCAGCTCCCAGGACAGGGGCCCCCAGAGTCAGTACTTC.

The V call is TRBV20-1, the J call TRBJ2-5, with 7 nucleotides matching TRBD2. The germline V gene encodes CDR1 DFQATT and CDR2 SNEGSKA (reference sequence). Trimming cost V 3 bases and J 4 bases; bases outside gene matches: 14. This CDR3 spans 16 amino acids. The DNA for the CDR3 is TGCAGTGCTAGTTGGGAGGGTTCAATAGTGGGAGAGACCCAGTACTTC. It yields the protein CSASWEGSIVGETQYF.

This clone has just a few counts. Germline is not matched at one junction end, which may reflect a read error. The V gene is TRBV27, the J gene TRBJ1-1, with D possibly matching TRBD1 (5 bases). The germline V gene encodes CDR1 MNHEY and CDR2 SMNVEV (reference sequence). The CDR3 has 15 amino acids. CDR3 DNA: TGTGCCAGTAAAACCTGGGACTCGAGGAACGCTGAAGCTTTCTTT. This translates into CASKTWDSRNAEAFF.

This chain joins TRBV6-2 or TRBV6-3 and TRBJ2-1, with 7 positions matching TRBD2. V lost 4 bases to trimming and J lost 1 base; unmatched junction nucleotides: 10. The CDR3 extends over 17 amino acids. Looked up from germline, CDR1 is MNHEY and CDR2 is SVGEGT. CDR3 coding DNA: TGTGCCAGCAGTTCCCCAGTGGGCGGGGGATCCTACAATGAGCAGTTCTTC. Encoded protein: CASSSPVGGGSYNEQFF.

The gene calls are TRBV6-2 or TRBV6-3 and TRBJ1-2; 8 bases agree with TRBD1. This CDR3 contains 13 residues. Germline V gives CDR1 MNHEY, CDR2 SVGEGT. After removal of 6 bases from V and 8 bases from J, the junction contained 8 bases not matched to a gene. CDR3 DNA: TGTGCCAGCAGCCAGACAGGGGCTCACGGCTACACCTTC. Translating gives CASSQTGAHGYTF.

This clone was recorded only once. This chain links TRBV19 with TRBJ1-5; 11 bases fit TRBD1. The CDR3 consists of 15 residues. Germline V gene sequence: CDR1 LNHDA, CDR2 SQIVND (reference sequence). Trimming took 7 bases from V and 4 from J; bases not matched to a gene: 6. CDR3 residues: CASTRDRGINQPQHF. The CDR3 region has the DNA TGTGCCAGTACCCGGGACAGGGGGATTAATCAGCCCCAGCATTTT.

Here the CDR3 reads CASSGGGPQETQYF. In nucleotides, the CDR3 is TGTGCCAGCAGCGGGGGGGGCCCACAAGAGACCCAGTACTTC. This chain links TRBV2 with TRBJ2-5; TRBD2 aligns across 8 bases. The trim removed 6 bases at V and 2 bases at J, leaving 5 bases unmatched. The germline CDR1 and CDR2 sequences are SNHLY and FYNNEI. This CDR3 comprises 14 residues.

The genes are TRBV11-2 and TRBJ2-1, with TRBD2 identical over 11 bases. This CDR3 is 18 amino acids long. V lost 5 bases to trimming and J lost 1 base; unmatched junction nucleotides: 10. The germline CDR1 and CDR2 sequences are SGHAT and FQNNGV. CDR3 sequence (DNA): TGTGCCAGCAGCCTTCGGGGACTAGCGGAATTATCCTACAATGAGCAGTTCTTC. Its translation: CASSLRGLAELSYNEQFF.

CDR3 nucleotide sequence: TGCGCCAGCAGCTTGGGTGGGGCGGTCAACGGCTACACCTTC. Its protein product is CASSLGGAVNGYTF. V and J are TRBV5-1 and TRBJ1-2; TRBD1 is a possible D gene (5 bases). The CDR3 loop spans 14 amino acids. Germline V CDR1 and CDR2: SGHRS, YFSETQ. Trimming removed 0 bases from V and 8 bases from J, with 14 bases in between.

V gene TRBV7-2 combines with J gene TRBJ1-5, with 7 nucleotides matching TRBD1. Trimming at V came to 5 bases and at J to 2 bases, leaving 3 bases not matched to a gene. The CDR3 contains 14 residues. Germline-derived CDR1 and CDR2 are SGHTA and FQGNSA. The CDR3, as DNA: TGTGCCAGCAGCGCTGGACAGGGCAATCAGCCCCAGCATTTT. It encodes CASSAGQGNQPQHF.

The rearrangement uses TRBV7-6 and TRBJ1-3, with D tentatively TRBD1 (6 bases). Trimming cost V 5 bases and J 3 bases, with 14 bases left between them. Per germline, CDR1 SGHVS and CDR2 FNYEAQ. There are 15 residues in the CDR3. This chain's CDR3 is CASSATGTDGNTIYF. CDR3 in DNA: TGTGCCAGCAGCGCTACAGGGACCGATGGAAACACCATATATTTT.

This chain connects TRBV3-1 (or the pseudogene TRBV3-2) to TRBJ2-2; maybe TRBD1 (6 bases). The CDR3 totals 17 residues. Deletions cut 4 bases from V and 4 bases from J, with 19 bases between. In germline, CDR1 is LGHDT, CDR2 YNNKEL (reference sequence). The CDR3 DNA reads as TGTGCCAGCAGCCCAAAACAGGGCCGCCAGGGCACCGGGGAGCTGTTTTTT. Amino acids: CASSPKQGRQGTGELFF.

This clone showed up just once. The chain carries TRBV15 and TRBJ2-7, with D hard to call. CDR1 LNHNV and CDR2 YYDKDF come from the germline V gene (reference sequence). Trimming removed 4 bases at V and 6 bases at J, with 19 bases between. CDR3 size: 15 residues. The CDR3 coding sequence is TGTGCCACCAGCACTCAAGCACTAATCCGAACCGAGCAGTACGTC. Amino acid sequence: CATSTQALIRTEQYV.

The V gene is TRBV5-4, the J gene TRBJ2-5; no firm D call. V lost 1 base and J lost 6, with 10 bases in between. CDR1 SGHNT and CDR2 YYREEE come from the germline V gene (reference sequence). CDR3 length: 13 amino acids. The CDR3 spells CASSLIAGQTQYF. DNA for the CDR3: TGTGCCAGCAGCTTGATTGCTGGGCAGACCCAGTACTTC.

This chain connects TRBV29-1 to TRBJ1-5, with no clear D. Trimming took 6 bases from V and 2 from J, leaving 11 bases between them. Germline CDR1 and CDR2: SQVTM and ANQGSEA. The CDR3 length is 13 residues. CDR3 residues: CSVATGGNQPQHF. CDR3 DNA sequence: TGCAGCGTAGCCACGGGTGGCAATCAGCCCCAGCATTTT.

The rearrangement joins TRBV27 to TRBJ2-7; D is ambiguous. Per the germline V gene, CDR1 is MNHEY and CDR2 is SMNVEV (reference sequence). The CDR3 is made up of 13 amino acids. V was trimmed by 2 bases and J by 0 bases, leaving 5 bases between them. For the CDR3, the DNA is TGTGCCAGCAGTTTAACCAGCTCCTACGAGCAGTACTTC. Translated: CASSLTSSYEQYF.

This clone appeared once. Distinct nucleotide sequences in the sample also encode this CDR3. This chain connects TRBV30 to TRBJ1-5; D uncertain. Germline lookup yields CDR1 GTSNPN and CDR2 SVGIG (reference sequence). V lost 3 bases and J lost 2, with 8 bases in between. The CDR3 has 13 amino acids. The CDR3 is CAWSLQGNQPQHF. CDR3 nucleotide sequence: TGTGCCTGGAGCCTGCAGGGCAATCAGCCCCAGCATTTT.

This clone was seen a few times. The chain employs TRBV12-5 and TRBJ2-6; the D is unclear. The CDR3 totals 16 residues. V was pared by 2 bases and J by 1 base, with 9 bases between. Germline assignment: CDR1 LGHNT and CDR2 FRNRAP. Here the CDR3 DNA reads TGTGCTAGTGGTTTGCCAAGAGGATCTGGGGCCAACGTCCTGACTTTC. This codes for CASGLPRGSGANVLTF.

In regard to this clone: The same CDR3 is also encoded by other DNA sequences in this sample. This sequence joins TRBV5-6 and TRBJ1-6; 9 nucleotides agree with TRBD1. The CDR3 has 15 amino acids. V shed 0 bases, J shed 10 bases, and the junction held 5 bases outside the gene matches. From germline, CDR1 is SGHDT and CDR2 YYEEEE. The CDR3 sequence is CASSLAGTGNSPLHF. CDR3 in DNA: TGTGCCAGCAGCTTGGCCGGGACAGGGAACTCACCCCTCCACTTT.

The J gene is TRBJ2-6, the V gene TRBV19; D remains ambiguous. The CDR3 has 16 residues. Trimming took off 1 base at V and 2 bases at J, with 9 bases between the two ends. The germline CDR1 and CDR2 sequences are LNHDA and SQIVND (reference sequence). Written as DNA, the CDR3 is TGTGCCAGTAGTATAGCCAGCGATACTGGGGCCAACGTCCTGACTTTC. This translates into CASSIASDTGANVLTF.

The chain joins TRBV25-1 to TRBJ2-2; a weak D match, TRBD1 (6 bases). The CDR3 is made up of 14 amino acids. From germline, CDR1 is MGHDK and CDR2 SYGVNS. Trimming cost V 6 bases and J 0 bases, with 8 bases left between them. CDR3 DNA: TGTGCCAGCAGCGGGACACCGAACACCGGGGAGCTGTTTTTT. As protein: CASSGTPNTGELFF.

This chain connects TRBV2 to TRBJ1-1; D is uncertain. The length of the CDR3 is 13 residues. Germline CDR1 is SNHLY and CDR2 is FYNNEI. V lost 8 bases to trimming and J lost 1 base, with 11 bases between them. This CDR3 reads CASQRQSNTEAFF. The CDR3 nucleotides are TGTGCCAGCCAGCGGCAATCGAACACTGAAGCTTTCTTT.

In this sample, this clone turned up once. Here the CDR3 DNA reads TGTGCCAGCAGCTCGAAACAGGGGGATACGCAGTATTTT. This codes for CASSSKQGDTQYF. The rearrangement uses TRBV13 and TRBJ2-3; 7 bases match TRBD1. The CDR3 is made up of 13 amino acids. CDR1 is PRHDT, CDR2 FYEKMQ, per germline (reference sequence). J was trimmed by 6 bases and V by 4 bases; bases with no gene match: 4.

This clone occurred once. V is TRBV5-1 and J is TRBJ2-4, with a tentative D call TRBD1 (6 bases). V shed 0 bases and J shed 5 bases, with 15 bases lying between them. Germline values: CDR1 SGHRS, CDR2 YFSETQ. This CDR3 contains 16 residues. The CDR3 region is CASSLVRGYEENIQYF. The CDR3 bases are TGCGCCAGCAGCTTGGTAAGGGGGTATGAGGAAAACATTCAGTACTTC.

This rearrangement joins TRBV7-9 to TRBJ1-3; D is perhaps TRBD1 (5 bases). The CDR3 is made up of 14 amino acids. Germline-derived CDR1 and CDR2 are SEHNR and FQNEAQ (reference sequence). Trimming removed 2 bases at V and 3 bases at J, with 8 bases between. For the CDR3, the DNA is TGTGCCAGCAGCTTACTCCAGGGTGGAAACACCATATATTTT. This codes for CASSLLQGGNTIYF.

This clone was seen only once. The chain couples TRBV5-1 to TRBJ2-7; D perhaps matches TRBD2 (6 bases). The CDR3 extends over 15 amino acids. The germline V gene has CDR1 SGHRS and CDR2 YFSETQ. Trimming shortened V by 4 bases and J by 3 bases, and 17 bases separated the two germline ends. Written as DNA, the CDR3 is TGCGCCAGCAGCCGTATACGGGGGATTGACTACGAGCAGTACTTC. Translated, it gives CASSRIRGIDYEQYF.